This TCR beta chain was recorded in a study of T cell repertoires in cytomegalovirus infection. CDR3 length: 13 amino acids. The germline CDR1 and CDR2 sequences are SNHLY and FYNNEI. The germline V and J ends were trimmed by 3 bases and 5 bases, with 10 bases remaining between them. To note about this clonotype: Antigen specificity is unknown.

TCRdb reprocessed the reads with MiXCR, giving one entry per CDR3 protein. The table shows hundreds of thousands of distinct CDR3 sequences, with about 30% occurring only once. Points from the study as a whole: Cumulative public TCR beta family frequency identified carriers of CMV plus the relevant HLA.

The starting material was cultured PBMCs, obtained from culture after CMV antigen stimulation. J is TRBJ1-2 and V is TRBV2; possible D gene TRBD1, 5 bases. The sequence came from a human donor in good health (CMV status not recorded). Some clones in this sample may be carry-over from other donors' samples. This CDR3 is CASSDEGKYGYTF. The CDR3, as DNA: TGTGCCAGCAGTGATGAGGGGAAGTATGGCTACACCTTC.